These T cell receptor beta chains were read from a single sample in a study of blood T cell repertoires in COVID-19. The table came from immunoSEQ multiplex PCR; TCRdb's copy has only in-frame clones and leaves some out. This sample yields roughly 140,000 clones, of which around 84% are seen a single time; roughly 2% belongs to the top ten. The sequenced sample was peripheral blood. These receptors all stem from a man in his 70s with acute or convalescent COVID-19. Both conserved end residues are part of each CDR3. A D gene is named only where the DNA matches it firmly. Size is stated for part of the rows, as once, few or many counts, or as a class when the clone is expanded.

v_call: TRBV19; d_call: -; clone_size: -; j_call: TRBJ1-5; cdr3_nt: TGTGCCAGTAGTATGGAATCTGGGGGGGCCAAGTGGCCCCAGCATTTT; cdr3_aa: CASSMESGGAKWPQHF
v_call: TRBV18; d_call: TRBD1; clone_size: -; j_call: TRBJ1-5; cdr3_nt: TGTGCCAGCTCACCTCAGGGACAGGGAAGCAATCAGCCCCAGCATTTT; cdr3_aa: CASSPQGQGSNQPQHF
v_call: TRBV28; d_call: TRBD1; clone_size: -; j_call: TRBJ1-6; cdr3_nt: TGTGCCAGCAGTGACTTGACAGGGGAAAATTCACCCCTCCACTTT; cdr3_aa: CASSDLTGENSPLHF
v_call: TRBV7-9; d_call: TRBD1; clone_size: -; j_call: TRBJ1-1; cdr3_nt: TGTGCCAGCAGCCTCCCGACAGGGGGGAAAACTGAAGCTTTCTTT; cdr3_aa: CASSLPTGGKTEAFF
v_call: TRBV5-4; d_call: -; clone_size: -; j_call: TRBJ2-7; cdr3_nt: TGTGCCAGCAGCTTGGTGGGACATACCTACGAGCAGTACTTC; cdr3_aa: CASSLVGHTYEQYF
v_call: TRBV5-1; d_call: TRBD1; clone_size: once; j_call: TRBJ2-3; cdr3_nt: TGCGCCAGCAGCTCCCGGACAGGGTCAGATACGCAGTATTTT; cdr3_aa: CASSSRTGSDTQYF
v_call: TRBV25-1; d_call: TRBD2; clone_size: -; j_call: TRBJ2-3; cdr3_nt: TGTGCCAGCAGTCCAAGGACTAGCGGGGCCAACACAGATACGCAGTATTTT; cdr3_aa: CASSPRTSGANTDTQYF
v_call: TRBV28; d_call: -; clone_size: -; j_call: TRBJ2-5; cdr3_nt: TGTGCCAGCATCGAGGGGGATGCCCAGAGCGGGACCCAGTACTTC; cdr3_aa: CASIEGDAQSGTQYF
v_call: TRBV19; d_call: -; clone_size: once; j_call: TRBJ2-7; cdr3_nt: TGTGCCAGTAGTCGAGGTCTCTCCTACGAGCAGTACTTC; cdr3_aa: CASSRGLSYEQYF
v_call: TRBV2; d_call: -; clone_size: -; j_call: TRBJ1-5; cdr3_nt: TGTGCCAGCATGGGCGATGGCAATCAGCCCCAGCATTTT; cdr3_aa: CASMGDGNQPQHF
v_call: TRBV5-5; d_call: -; clone_size: -; j_call: TRBJ2-3; cdr3_nt: TGTGCCAGCAGCCCATCCATCGAAACAGGGTATGCGGATACGCAGTATTTT; cdr3_aa: CASSPSIETGYADTQYF
v_call: TRBV7-9; d_call: -; clone_size: -; j_call: TRBJ1-1; cdr3_nt: TGTGCCAGCAGCCAAGACAGGAACACTGAAGCTTTCTTT; cdr3_aa: CASSQDRNTEAFF
v_call: TRBV28; d_call: -; clone_size: -; j_call: TRBJ2-7; cdr3_nt: TGTGCCAGCAGTTTATCTGCAGGGTTTAGGCACGAGCAGTACTTC; cdr3_aa: CASSLSAGFRHEQYF
v_call: TRBV24-1; d_call: -; clone_size: -; j_call: TRBJ2-3; cdr3_nt: TGTGCCACCAGTGACCCTAGGACATCAGATACGCAGTATTTT; cdr3_aa: CATSDPRTSDTQYF
v_call: TRBV9; d_call: -; clone_size: -; j_call: TRBJ1-6; cdr3_nt: TGTGCCAGCAGCGTAGAATCCGTCAATTCACCCCTCCACTTT; cdr3_aa: CASSVESVNSPLHF
v_call: TRBV6-1; d_call: -; clone_size: -; j_call: TRBJ1-3; cdr3_nt: TGTGCCAGCAGTGAACAGATAGCCGGAAACACCATATATTTT; cdr3_aa: CASSEQIAGNTIYF
v_call: TRBV28; d_call: -; clone_size: -; j_call: TRBJ2-1; cdr3_nt: TGTGCCAGCAAGCCAGGGGGGATTTACAATGAGCAGTTCTTC; cdr3_aa: CASKPGGIYNEQFF
v_call: TRBV5-4; d_call: TRBD2; clone_size: once; j_call: TRBJ2-7; cdr3_nt: TGTGCCAGCAGCTTGAATAGACTAGCGGGAGTGGACGAGCAGTACTTC; cdr3_aa: CASSLNRLAGVDEQYF
v_call: TRBV3-1/TRBV3-2; d_call: TRBD2; clone_size: -; j_call: TRBJ2-5; cdr3_nt: TGTGCCAGCAGCCGCGGGACTAGCGGAAGGGGAGAGACCCAGTACTTC; cdr3_aa: CASSRGTSGRGETQYF
v_call: TRBV28; d_call: TRBD2; clone_size: -; j_call: TRBJ2-3; cdr3_nt: TGTGCCAGCAGGTCCGGGACTAGCGGGATAGCGTATACGCAGTATTTT; cdr3_aa: CASRSGTSGIAYTQYF
v_call: TRBV7-9; d_call: -; clone_size: -; j_call: TRBJ1-3; cdr3_nt: TGTGCCAGCAGCTTAAGAGGAGGGAGAGGAAACACCATATATTTT; cdr3_aa: CASSLRGGRGNTIYF
v_call: TRBV19; d_call: TRBD1; clone_size: -; j_call: TRBJ2-2; cdr3_nt: TGTGCCAGTACCTCAACGGACAGGACTTTCACCGGGGAGCTGTTTTTT; cdr3_aa: CASTSTDRTFTGELFF
v_call: TRBV7-7; d_call: -; clone_size: -; j_call: TRBJ2-2; cdr3_nt: TGTGCTAGCAGCTTAGCTAGTACCACCGGGGAGCTGTTTTTT; cdr3_aa: CASSLASTTGELFF
v_call: TRBV24-1; d_call: TRBD2; clone_size: -; j_call: TRBJ2-5; cdr3_nt: TGTGCCACCAGTGACAGACTAGCGGGAGGACATCAAGAGACCCAGTACTTC; cdr3_aa: CATSDRLAGGHQETQYF
v_call: TRBV28; d_call: -; clone_size: -; j_call: TRBJ2-5; cdr3_nt: TGTGCCAGCAGTGCCGCAGGGGTCGGGGAGACCCAGTACTTC; cdr3_aa: CASSAAGVGETQYF
v_call: TRBV27; d_call: TRBD1; clone_size: once; j_call: TRBJ2-3; cdr3_nt: TGTGCCAGCAGGCCCAAGGGACAGGGGGCGCCAATCCCCACAGATACGCAGTATTTT; cdr3_aa: CASRPKGQGAPIPTDTQYF
v_call: TRBV19; d_call: TRBD1; clone_size: -; j_call: TRBJ1-1; cdr3_nt: TGTGCCAGTAGGCCTGACAGGGCAGTGAACACTGAAGCTTTCTTT; cdr3_aa: CASRPDRAVNTEAFF
v_call: TRBV7-8; d_call: TRBD2; clone_size: -; j_call: TRBJ2-1; cdr3_nt: TGTGCCAGCAGCTTAGAGAATAGCGGGGGGAACAATGAGCAGTTCTTC; cdr3_aa: CASSLENSGGNNEQFF
v_call: TRBV20-1; d_call: -; clone_size: -; j_call: TRBJ2-1; cdr3_nt: TGCAGTGCTCCCCGAGAGAGTGAGCAGTTCTTC; cdr3_aa: CSAPRESEQFF
v_call: TRBV5-8; d_call: TRBD2; clone_size: -; j_call: TRBJ2-1; cdr3_nt: TGTGCCAGCAGCTTGGAGGGACTAGCGGTTAACAATGAGCAGTTCTTC; cdr3_aa: CASSLEGLAVNNEQFF
v_call: TRBV6-5; d_call: TRBD1; clone_size: -; j_call: TRBJ2-1; cdr3_nt: TGTGCCAGCAGCCCCGGACAGGGACTCAACAATGAGCAGTTCTTC; cdr3_aa: CASSPGQGLNNEQFF
v_call: TRBV10-3; d_call: TRBD2; clone_size: -; j_call: TRBJ2-2; cdr3_nt: TGTGCCATCAGTCCCCTAGCGGAAGGCGGGGAGCTGTTTTTT; cdr3_aa: CAISPLAEGGELFF
v_call: TRBV2; d_call: -; clone_size: few; j_call: TRBJ1-5; cdr3_nt: TGTGCCAGCAGTGAAGATAGGAGGAAGAATCAGCCCCAGCATTTT; cdr3_aa: CASSEDRRKNQPQHF
v_call: TRBV5-1; d_call: TRBD2; clone_size: -; j_call: TRBJ2-3; cdr3_nt: TGCGCCAGCAGCCTGGTAGCGGGAACGTTAGATACGCAGTATTTT; cdr3_aa: CASSLVAGTLDTQYF
v_call: TRBV25-1; d_call: -; clone_size: -; j_call: TRBJ2-5; cdr3_nt: TGTGCCAGCAGTGAATGGGGCCGGGAGACCCAGTACTTC; cdr3_aa: CASSEWGRETQYF
v_call: TRBV7-9; d_call: -; clone_size: -; j_call: TRBJ2-3; cdr3_nt: TGTGCCAGCAGCCTAGAACAAACCCCCACAGATACGCAGTATTTT; cdr3_aa: CASSLEQTPTDTQYF
v_call: TRBV5-1; d_call: TRBD2; clone_size: -; j_call: TRBJ2-1; cdr3_nt: TGCGCCAGCAGCCCTAGCGGGACGAGCTCCTACAATGAGCAGTTCTTC; cdr3_aa: CASSPSGTSSYNEQFF
v_call: TRBV7-8; d_call: -; clone_size: -; j_call: TRBJ1-4; cdr3_nt: TGTGCCAGCAGCCCGTCAGTAACAACTAATGAAAAACTGTTTTTT; cdr3_aa: CASSPSVTTNEKLFF
v_call: TRBV5-1; d_call: -; clone_size: -; j_call: TRBJ2-5; cdr3_nt: TGCGCCAGCAGTAGGGAGATACAAGAGACCCAGTACTTC; cdr3_aa: CASSREIQETQYF
v_call: TRBV28; d_call: -; clone_size: -; j_call: TRBJ1-5; cdr3_nt: TGTGCCAGCAGGGCTGGGGGCGGAGGTCAGCCCCAGCATTTT; cdr3_aa: CASRAGGGGQPQHF
v_call: TRBV5-1; d_call: -; clone_size: -; j_call: TRBJ2-7; cdr3_nt: TGCGCCAGCAGCTTGGCCGCAGGGGCTGACGGTTCCTACGAGCAGTACTTC; cdr3_aa: CASSLAAGADGSYEQYF
v_call: TRBV5-1; d_call: TRBD1; clone_size: -; j_call: TRBJ1-6; cdr3_nt: TGCGCCAGCAGCGGGGGGACAGCAAATTCACCCCTCCACTTT; cdr3_aa: CASSGGTANSPLHF
v_call: TRBV18; d_call: -; clone_size: once; j_call: TRBJ1-5; cdr3_nt: TGTGCCACTCGGGAAGCGGTAGGTCAGCCCCAGCATTTT; cdr3_aa: CATREAVGQPQHF
v_call: TRBV6-1; d_call: TRBD1; clone_size: -; j_call: TRBJ2-2; cdr3_nt: TGTGCCAGCAGTGGACCCGGGACAGGGGACACCGGGGAGCTGTTTTTT; cdr3_aa: CASSGPGTGDTGELFF
v_call: TRBV4-2; d_call: -; clone_size: -; j_call: TRBJ2-4; cdr3_nt: TGTGCCAGCAGCCCTACTCACAGACCAGCCAAAAACATTCAGTACTTC; cdr3_aa: CASSPTHRPAKNIQYF
v_call: TRBV25-1; d_call: TRBD2; clone_size: -; j_call: TRBJ2-5; cdr3_nt: TGTGCCAGCAGTGAACGGGCTAGCGGGGGGCCCCAAGAGACCCAGTACTTC; cdr3_aa: CASSERASGGPQETQYF
v_call: TRBV7-9; d_call: TRBD1; clone_size: -; j_call: TRBJ2-7; cdr3_nt: TGTGCCAGCAGCACCGGGGCGGGACAGGGAGTCAACGAGCAGTACTTC; cdr3_aa: CASSTGAGQGVNEQYF
v_call: TRBV20-1; d_call: -; clone_size: -; j_call: TRBJ1-2; cdr3_nt: TGCAGTGCCGGCCGCCGGGTCTTTTTC; cdr3_aa: CSAGRRVFF
v_call: TRBV6-2/TRBV6-3; d_call: TRBD1; clone_size: -; j_call: TRBJ1-1; cdr3_nt: TGTGCCAGCAGTTACTCGTGGGGACAGAAAGCTTTCTTT; cdr3_aa: CASSYSWGQKAFF
v_call: TRBV19; d_call: -; clone_size: -; j_call: TRBJ2-1; cdr3_nt: TGTGCCAGTAGTATAACTGGACACTTGAGCTCCTACAATGAGCAGTTCTTC; cdr3_aa: CASSITGHLSSYNEQFF
v_call: TRBV3-1/TRBV3-2; d_call: -; clone_size: -; j_call: TRBJ1-5; cdr3_nt: TGTGCCAGCAGCGATACTCCGGGGTGGGAGCCCCAGCATTTT; cdr3_aa: CASSDTPGWEPQHF
v_call: TRBV28; d_call: TRBD2; clone_size: -; j_call: TRBJ2-2; cdr3_nt: TGTGCCAGCAAACTAGCGGGATTTCGCGGGGAGCTGTTTTTT; cdr3_aa: CASKLAGFRGELFF
v_call: TRBV19; d_call: TRBD1; clone_size: -; j_call: TRBJ2-7; cdr3_nt: TGTGCCAGTAGATCATCAGGGGGCCACGAGCAGTACTTC; cdr3_aa: CASRSSGGHEQYF
v_call: TRBV5-4; d_call: TRBD2; clone_size: -; j_call: TRBJ2-5; cdr3_nt: TGTGCCAGCAGCTTGGGACTAGCGGGGGAGACCCAGTACTTC; cdr3_aa: CASSLGLAGETQYF
v_call: TRBV10-3; d_call: -; clone_size: -; j_call: TRBJ2-7; cdr3_nt: TGTGCCATCAGTGAAGGGGGAGGGGATGGTGAGCAGTACTTC; cdr3_aa: CAISEGGGDGEQYF
v_call: TRBV2; d_call: TRBD1; clone_size: once; j_call: TRBJ1-2; cdr3_nt: TGTGCCAGCGGAAACCGGGACAGCAACTATGGCTACACCTTC; cdr3_aa: CASGNRDSNYGYTF
v_call: TRBV6-6; d_call: -; clone_size: -; j_call: TRBJ1-2; cdr3_nt: TGTGCCAGCGTGAGAAGGGGTGAAGGCTACACCTTC; cdr3_aa: CASVRRGEGYTF
v_call: TRBV11-2; d_call: -; clone_size: few; j_call: TRBJ2-7; cdr3_nt: TGTGCCAGCAGCTTACCGGCAGGCTCCTACGAGCAGTACTTC; cdr3_aa: CASSLPAGSYEQYF